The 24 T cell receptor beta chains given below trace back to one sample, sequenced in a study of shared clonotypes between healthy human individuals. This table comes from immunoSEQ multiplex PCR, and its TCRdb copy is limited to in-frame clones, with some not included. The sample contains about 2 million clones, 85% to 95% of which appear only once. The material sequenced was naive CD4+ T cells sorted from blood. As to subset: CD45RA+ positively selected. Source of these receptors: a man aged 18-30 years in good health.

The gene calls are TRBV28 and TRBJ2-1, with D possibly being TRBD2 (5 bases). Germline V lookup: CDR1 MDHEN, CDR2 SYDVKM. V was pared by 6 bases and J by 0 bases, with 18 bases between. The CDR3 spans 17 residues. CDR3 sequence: CASSFPGEGLSYNEQFF. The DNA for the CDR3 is TGTGCCAGCAGCTTCCCAGGCGAGGGTCTCTCCTACAATGAGCAGTTCTTC.

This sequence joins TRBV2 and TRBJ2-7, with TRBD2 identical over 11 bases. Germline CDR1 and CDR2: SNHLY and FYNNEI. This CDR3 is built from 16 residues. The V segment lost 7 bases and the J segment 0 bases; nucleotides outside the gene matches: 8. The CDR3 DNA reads TGTGCCAGCAAACTACTAGCGGGGGCTGCCTCCTACGAGCAGTACTTC. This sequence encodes CASKLLAGAASYEQYF.

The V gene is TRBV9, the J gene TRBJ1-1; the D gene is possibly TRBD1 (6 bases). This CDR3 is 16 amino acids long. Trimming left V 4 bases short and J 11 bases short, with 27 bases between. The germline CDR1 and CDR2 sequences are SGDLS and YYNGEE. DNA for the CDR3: TGTGCCAGCAGCCCCCTTACCCCGGACAGCCTTTACGAGGCTTTCTTT. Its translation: CASSPLTPDSLYEAFF.

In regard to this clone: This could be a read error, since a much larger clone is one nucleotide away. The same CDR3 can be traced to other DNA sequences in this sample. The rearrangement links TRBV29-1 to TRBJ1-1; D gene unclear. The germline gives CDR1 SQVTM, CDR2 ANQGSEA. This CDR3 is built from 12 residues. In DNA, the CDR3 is TGCAGCGTTGCGTCGACCTACACTGAAGCATTCTTT. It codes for CSVASTYTEAFF.

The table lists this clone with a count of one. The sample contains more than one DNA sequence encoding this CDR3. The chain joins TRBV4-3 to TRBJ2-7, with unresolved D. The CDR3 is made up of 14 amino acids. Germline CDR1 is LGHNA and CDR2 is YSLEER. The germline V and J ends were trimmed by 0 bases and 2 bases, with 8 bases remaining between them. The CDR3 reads CASSQEGGAYEQYF. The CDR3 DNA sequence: TGCGCCAGCAGCCAAGAGGGCGGAGCCTACGAGCAGTACTTC.

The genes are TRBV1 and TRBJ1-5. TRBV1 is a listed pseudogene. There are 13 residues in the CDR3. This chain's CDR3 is CTSSQGRPKPQHF. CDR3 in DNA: TGCACCAGCAGCCAAGGCCGTCCGAAGCCCCAGCATTTT.

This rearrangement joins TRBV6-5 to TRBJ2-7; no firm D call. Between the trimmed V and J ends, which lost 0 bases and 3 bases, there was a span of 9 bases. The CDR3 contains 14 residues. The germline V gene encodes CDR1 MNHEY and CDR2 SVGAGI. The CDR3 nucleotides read TGTGCCAGCAGTTACTCAGGCACCCTCTACGAGCAGTACTTC. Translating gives CASSYSGTLYEQYF.

CDR3 DNA sequence: TGCGCCAGCAGCCTCTATGGGGACGAGCAGTACTTC. Protein sequence: CASSLYGDEQYF. This sequence joins TRBV4-1 and TRBJ2-7; D unclear. This CDR3 contains 12 residues. Germline CDR1 MGHRA, CDR2 YSYEKL. V was cut by 4 bases and J by 5 bases, with 9 bases left in between.

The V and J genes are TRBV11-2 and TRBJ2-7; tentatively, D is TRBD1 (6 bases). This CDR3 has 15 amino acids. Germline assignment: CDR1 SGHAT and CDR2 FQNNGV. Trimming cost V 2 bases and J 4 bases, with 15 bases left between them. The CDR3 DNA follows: TGTGCCAGCAGCTTATCGACCCCAGGGGCTTACGAGCAGTACTTC. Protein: CASSLSTPGAYEQYF.

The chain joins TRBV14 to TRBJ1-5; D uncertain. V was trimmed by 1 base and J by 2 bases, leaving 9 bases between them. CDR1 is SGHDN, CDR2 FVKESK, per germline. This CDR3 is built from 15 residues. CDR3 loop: CASSQGGVGNQPQHF. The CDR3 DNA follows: TGTGCCAGCAGCCAAGGTGGGGTAGGCAATCAGCCCCAGCATTTT.

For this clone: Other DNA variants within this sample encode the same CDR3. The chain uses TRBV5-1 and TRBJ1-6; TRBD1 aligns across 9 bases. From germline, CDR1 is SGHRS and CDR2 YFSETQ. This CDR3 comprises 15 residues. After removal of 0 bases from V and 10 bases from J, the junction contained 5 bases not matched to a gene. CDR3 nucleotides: TGCGCCAGCAGCTTGGGGGGACAGGGCCGCTCACCCCTCCACTTT. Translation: CASSLGGQGRSPLHF.

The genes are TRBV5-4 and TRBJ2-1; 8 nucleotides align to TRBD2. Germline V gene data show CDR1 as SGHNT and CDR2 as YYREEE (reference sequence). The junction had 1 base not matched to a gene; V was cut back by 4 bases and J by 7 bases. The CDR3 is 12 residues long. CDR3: CASSRLANEQFF. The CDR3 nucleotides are TGTGCCAGCAGCAGACTAGCGAATGAGCAGTTCTTC. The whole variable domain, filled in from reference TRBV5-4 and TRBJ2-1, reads ETGVTQSPTHLIKTRGQQVTLRCSSQSGHNTVSWYQQALGQGPQFIFQYYREEENGRGNFPPRFSGLQFPNYSSELNVNALELDDSALYLCASSRLANEQFFGPGTRLTVL.

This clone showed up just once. This CDR3 reads CASSVQGANEKLFF. The CDR3 bases are TGTGCCAGTAGTGTCCAGGGGGCGAATGAAAAACTGTTTTTT. The rearrangement links TRBV19 to TRBJ1-4; 8 bases fit TRBD1. After removal of 5 bases from V and 5 bases from J, the junction contained 4 bases not matched to a gene. The CDR3 loop spans 14 amino acids. Germline CDR1 is LNHDA and CDR2 is SQIVND (reference sequence).

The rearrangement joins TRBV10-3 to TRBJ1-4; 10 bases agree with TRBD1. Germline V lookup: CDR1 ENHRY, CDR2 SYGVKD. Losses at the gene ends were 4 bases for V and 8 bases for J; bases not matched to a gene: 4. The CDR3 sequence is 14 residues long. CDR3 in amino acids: CAISVGQGGEKLFF. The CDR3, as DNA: TGTGCCATCAGTGTCGGACAGGGGGGAGAAAAACTGTTTTTT.

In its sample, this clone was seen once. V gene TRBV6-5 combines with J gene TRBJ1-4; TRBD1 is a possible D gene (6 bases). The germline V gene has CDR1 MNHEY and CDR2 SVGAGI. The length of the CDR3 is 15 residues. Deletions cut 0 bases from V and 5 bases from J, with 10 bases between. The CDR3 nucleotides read TGTGCCAGCAGTTACTCAGGGGGGTGGAATGAAAAACTGTTTTTT. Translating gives CASSYSGGWNEKLFF.

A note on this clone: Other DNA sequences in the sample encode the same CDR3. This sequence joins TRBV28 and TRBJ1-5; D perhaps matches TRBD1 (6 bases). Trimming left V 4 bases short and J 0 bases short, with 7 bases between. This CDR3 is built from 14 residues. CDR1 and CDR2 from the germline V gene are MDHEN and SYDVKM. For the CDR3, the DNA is TGTGCCAGCAGTTCGGACAGTAGCAATCAGCCCCAGCATTTT. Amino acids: CASSSDSSNQPQHF.

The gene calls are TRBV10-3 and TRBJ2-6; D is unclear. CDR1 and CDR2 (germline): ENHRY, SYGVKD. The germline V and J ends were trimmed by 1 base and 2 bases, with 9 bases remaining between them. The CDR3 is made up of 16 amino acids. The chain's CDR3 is CAISEYPGTGANVLTF. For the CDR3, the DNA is TGTGCCATCAGTGAGTATCCGGGTACTGGGGCCAACGTCCTGACTTTC.

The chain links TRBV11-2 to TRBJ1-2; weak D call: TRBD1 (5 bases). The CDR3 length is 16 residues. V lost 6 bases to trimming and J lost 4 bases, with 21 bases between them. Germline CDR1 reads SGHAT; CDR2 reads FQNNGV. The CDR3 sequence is CASRRMPQEGSYGYTF. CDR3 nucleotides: TGTGCCAGCAGGCGAATGCCACAAGAGGGGAGCTATGGCTACACCTTC.

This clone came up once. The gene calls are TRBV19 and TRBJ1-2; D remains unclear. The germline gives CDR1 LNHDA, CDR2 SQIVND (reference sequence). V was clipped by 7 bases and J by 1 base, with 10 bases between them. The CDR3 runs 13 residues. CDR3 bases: TGTGCCAGTATGCAAACTCTTAACTATGGCTACACCTTC. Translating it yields CASMQTLNYGYTF.

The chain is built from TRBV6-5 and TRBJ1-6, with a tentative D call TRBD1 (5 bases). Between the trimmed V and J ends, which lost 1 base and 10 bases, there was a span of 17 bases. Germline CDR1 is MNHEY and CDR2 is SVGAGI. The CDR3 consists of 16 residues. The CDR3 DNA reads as TGTGCCAGCAGTTACTTTCGGGGCTCGTTTGGGTCACCCCTCCACTTT. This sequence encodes CASSYFRGSFGSPLHF.

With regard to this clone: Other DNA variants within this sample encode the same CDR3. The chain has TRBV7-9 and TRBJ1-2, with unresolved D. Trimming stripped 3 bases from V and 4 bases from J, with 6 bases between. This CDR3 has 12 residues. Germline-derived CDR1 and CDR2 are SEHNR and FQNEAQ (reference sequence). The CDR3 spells CASSFVSYGYTF. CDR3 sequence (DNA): TGTGCCAGCAGCTTCGTCTCCTATGGCTACACCTTC.

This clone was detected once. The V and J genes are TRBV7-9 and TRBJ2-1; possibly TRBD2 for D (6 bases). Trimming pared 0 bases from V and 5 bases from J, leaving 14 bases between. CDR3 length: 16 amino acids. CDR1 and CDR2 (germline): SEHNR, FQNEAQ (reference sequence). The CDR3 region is CASSLAGREGHNEQFF. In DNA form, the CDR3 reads TGTGCCAGCAGCTTAGCGGGGCGGGAAGGTCACAATGAGCAGTTCTTC.

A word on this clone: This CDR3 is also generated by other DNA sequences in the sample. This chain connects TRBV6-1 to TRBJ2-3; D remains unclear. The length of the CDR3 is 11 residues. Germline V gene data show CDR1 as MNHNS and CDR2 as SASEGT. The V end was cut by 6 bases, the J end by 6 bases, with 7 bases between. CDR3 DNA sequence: TGTGCCAGCAGGAGGACGGATACGCAGTATTTT. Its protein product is CASRRTDTQYF.

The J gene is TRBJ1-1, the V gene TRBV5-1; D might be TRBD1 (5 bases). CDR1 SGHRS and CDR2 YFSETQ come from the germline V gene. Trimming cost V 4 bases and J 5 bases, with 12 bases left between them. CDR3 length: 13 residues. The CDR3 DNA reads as TGCGCCAGCAGCCCAAGAGGGGAGACTGAAGCTTTCTTT. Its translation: CASSPRGETEAFF.